This T cell receptor beta chain was sequenced in a study of early T cells in non-severe SARS-CoV-2 infection. Attachment of unique molecular identifiers to individual cDNA molecules was performed. TCRdb analysed the 5' RACE reads with MiXCR anew, one entry per CDR3 protein. Among fewer than 70,000 distinct CDR3 sequences listed, more than 3.5% were seen once. As for this clonotype: Its antigen is unknown.

Study results and caveats: Lookups in VDJdb leaned toward anti-spike CD8 responses and missed private and CD4 specificities.

V shed 5 bases and J shed 0 bases, with 7 bases lying between them. Germline CDR1 and CDR2: SGHAT and FQNNGV. The CDR3 sequence is 14 residues long. The V gene is TRBV11-2, the J gene TRBJ1-4, with D uncertain. The material sequenced was whole blood, taken at baseline. The receptor's source is an adult who was a healthcare worker with PCR-confirmed SARS-CoV-2 infection or an uninfected control (not recorded which). The donor label of this sample is uncertain. Written as DNA, the CDR3 is TGTGCCAGCAGCCCCCCCCCAACTAATGAAAAACTGTTTTTT. This translates into CASSPPPTNEKLFF. Filled out from reference TRBV11-2 and TRBJ1-4, the complete variable domain reads EAGVAQSPRYKIIEKRQSVAFWCNPISGHATLYWYQQILGQGPKLLIQFQNNGVVDDSQLPKDRFSAERLKGVDSTLKIQPAKLEDSAVYLCASSPPPTNEKLFFGSGTQLSVL.